Listed here are 14 T cell receptor beta chains from one sample, sequenced in a study of breast tumors, draining lymph nodes, adjacent tissues. TCRdb re-analysed the multiplex PCR reads in MiXCR, keeping a single row per CDR3 protein. Found here are 180,000 or so distinct CDR3 sequences, 31% of them singletons; the top ten hold approximately 4.5%. The lymph nodes were axillary draining lymph nodes from breast cancer patients. What was sequenced was axillary lymph node tissue. The receptors were sampled from a female donor with breast cancer. Some clones in this sample may be carry-over from other donors' samples.

This clonotype was seen ten or more times. The chain uses TRBV28 and TRBJ2-5; D is tentatively TRBD1 or TRBD2 (5 bases each). The CDR3 spans 15 residues. Germline CDR1 is MDHEN and CDR2 is SYDVKM. The V and J ends lost 5 bases and 8 bases respectively, with 21 bases between them. CDR3 sequence reads: CASSGAGSKGNTQYF. In nucleotides, the CDR3 is TGTGCCAGCAGTGGGGCTGGGAGTAAGGGAAATACCCAGTACTTC.

Notes on this clonotype: No conserved phenylalanine or tryptophan ends this CDR3, so it is likely a read error. J is TRBJ1-6 and V is TRBV20-1; possible D gene TRBD1, 5 bases. Germline V CDR1 and CDR2: DFQATT, SNEGSKA (reference sequence). The CDR3 covers 16 residues. V was pared by 3 bases and J by 0 bases, with 12 bases between. The DNA of the CDR3 is TGCAGTGCTAGTGCGTCAGGGAGCTCCTATAATTCACCCCTCCACCTT. Translated, it gives CSASASGSSYNSPLHL.

This clonotype was recorded once. The rearrangement links TRBV7-3 to TRBJ2-5, with TRBD2 matching over 14 bases. V shed 3 bases and J 5 bases; nucleotides not matched to a gene: 5. The CDR3 totals 16 residues. CDR1 and CDR2 (germline): SGHTA, FQGTGA. For the CDR3, the DNA is TGTGCCAGCAGCTTGACTAGCGGGAGGGCCGGGGAGACCCAGTACTTC. Amino acids: CASSLTSGRAGETQYF.

With respect to this clonotype: A single base separates this from a much larger clone, so it may be a read error. The V and J genes are TRBV6-5 and TRBJ2-3; D is unclear. The V gene lost 5 bases and the J gene lost 5 bases, with 14 bases spanning the gap. The CDR3 length is 14 residues. Germline CDR1 is MNHEY and CDR2 is SVGAGI. As DNA, the CDR3 is TGTGCCAGCAGTAAAGCGCGTTTGGGAGATACGCAGTATTTT. Protein sequence: CASSKARLGDTQYF.

The chain links TRBV7-2 to TRBJ1-5; TRBD1 aligns across 8 bases. This CDR3 region has 17 residues. The J segment lost 2 bases and the V segment lost 2 bases, leaving 8 bases of the junction unmatched. Germline CDR1 is SGHTA and CDR2 is FQGNSA. The CDR3 here is CASSLFQGAGGNQPQHF. The CDR3 DNA reads as TGTGCCAGCAGCTTATTCCAGGGGGCGGGGGGCAATCAGCCCCAGCATTTT.

The table lists this clonotype with many counts. The rearrangement links TRBV2 to TRBJ1-3, with unresolved D. The germline gives CDR1 SNHLY, CDR2 FYNNEI. V gave up 0 bases and J gave up 2 bases, with 8 bases separating them. The CDR3 spans 15 residues. The CDR3 DNA reads TGTGCCAGCAGTGAAGCCACCGCCACTGGAAACACCATATATTTT. Translated: CASSEATATGNTIYF. The whole variable domain, remainder taken from reference TRBV2 and TRBJ1-3, is EPEVTQTPSHQVTQMGQEVILRCVPISNHLYFYWYRQILGQKVEFLVSFYNNEISEKSEIFDDQFSVERPDGSNFTLKIRSTKLEDSAMYFCASSEATATGNTIYFGEGSWLTVV.

This clonotype has ten or more counts. This chain joins TRBV5-6 and TRBJ2-2; D gene unclear. The CDR3 covers 13 residues. Germline V gene lookup returns CDR1 SGHDT and CDR2 YYEEEE. Trimming removed 1 base at V and 6 bases at J, with 7 bases between. The chain's CDR3 is CASSLLGSGELFF. Written as DNA, the CDR3 is TGTGCCAGCAGCTTGTTGGGGTCCGGGGAGCTGTTTTTT.

This clonotype was seen ten or more times. Just one base apart from a much larger clone, this may be a read error. The CDR3 loop is CASSLGGTYGYTF. CDR3 DNA: TGTGCCAGCAGCTTGGGAGGTACCTATGGCTACACCTTC. The V gene is TRBV5-6, the J gene TRBJ1-2, with D unclear. The CDR3 is 13 amino acids. Germline CDR1 is SGHDT and CDR2 is YYEEEE. Trimming removed 0 bases from V and 4 bases from J, with 7 bases in between.

This sequence joins TRBV29-1 and TRBJ2-7, with D tentatively TRBD1 or TRBD2 (5 bases each). Germline-derived CDR1 and CDR2 are SQVTM and ANQGSEA. This CDR3 has 11 amino acids. The V gene lost 7 bases and the J gene lost 0 bases, with 7 bases spanning the gap. The CDR3, as DNA: TGCAGCGAGGGGACCTCCTACGAGCAGTACTTC. As protein: CSEGTSYEQYF.

This clonotype was detected many times. V and J are TRBV7-9 and TRBJ2-1; no clear D. There are 14 residues in the CDR3. The germline CDR1 and CDR2 sequences are SEHNR and FQNEAQ (reference sequence). Trimming shortened V by 0 bases and J by 5 bases, and 8 bases separated the two germline ends. CDR3 loop: CASSLAALNNEQFF. The CDR3 DNA sequence: TGTGCCAGCAGCTTAGCGGCGTTAAACAATGAGCAGTTCTTC.

This clonotype came up many times. The J gene is TRBJ2-1, the V gene TRBV9; TRBD2 aligns across 7 bases. The CDR3 extends over 14 amino acids. CDR1 and CDR2 (germline): SGDLS, YYNGEE. V shed 3 bases, J shed 10 bases, and the junction held 10 bases outside the gene matches. The CDR3, as DNA: TGTGCCAGCAGCGCCCAGAGCGGGGTGGGGGAGCAGTTCTTC. As protein: CASSAQSGVGEQFF. The entire variable domain, with the rest obtained from reference TRBV9 and TRBJ2-1, is as follows: DSGVTQTPKHLITATGQRVTLRCSPRSGDLSVYWYQQSLDQGLQFLIQYYNGEERAKGNILERFSAQQFPDLHSELNLSSLELGDSALYFCASSAQSGVGEQFFGPGTRLTVL.

This clonotype occurred many times. The J gene is TRBJ2-7, the V gene TRBV10-3, with 7 nucleotides matching TRBD1. The CDR3 sequence is 13 residues long. J lost 3 bases, V lost 8 bases, and 7 bases had no gene match. Germline V gene data show CDR1 as ENHRY and CDR2 as SYGVKD. The CDR3, as DNA: TGTGCCATCTCGACAGGGTTTTTCTACGAGCAGTACTTC. It codes for CAISTGFFYEQYF.

This clonotype was seen ten or more times. The V and J genes are TRBV7-3 and TRBJ2-7, with D maybe TRBD1 (6 bases). V dropped 5 bases and J dropped 6 bases, with 14 bases sitting between them. CDR1 and CDR2 (germline): SGHTA, FQGTGA. CDR3 size: 13 residues. The CDR3, as DNA: TGTGCCAGCAGCCAGGAACAGGGTGGCGAGCAGTACTTC. Translated, it gives CASSQEQGGEQYF.

The chain is built from TRBV28 and TRBJ1-2, with TRBD1 identical over 8 bases. J lost 2 bases, V lost 6 bases, and 8 bases had no gene match. CDR3 length: 15 residues. Per germline, CDR1 MDHEN and CDR2 SYDVKM. This chain's CDR3 is CASRGPDRGNYGYTF. As DNA, the CDR3 is TGTGCCAGCAGGGGGCCCGACAGGGGAAACTATGGCTACACCTTC.